The sequence of this T cell receptor beta chain was determined in a study of blood T cell repertoires in COVID-19. Either two negative PCRs, clearance, or symptom resolution qualified Cohort 3 donors as recovered. The method was immunoSEQ multiplex PCR; TCRdb's version includes in-frame clones alone and lacks a portion of them. Of approximately 170,000 clones listed, more than 70% are singletons. The germline V gene encodes CDR1 MNHNS and CDR2 SASEGT. This CDR3 is 16 amino acids long. V was pared by 0 bases and J by 6 bases, with 8 bases of the junction left unmatched. The clonotype comes from a man aged 40-55 years who had recovered from COVID-19. The specimen was PBMCs or T cells enriched from blood (not recorded which). J is TRBJ2-3 and V is TRBV6-1, with 8 positions matching TRBD2. The CDR3 DNA follows: TGTGCCAGCAGTGAAGCGGGAGCGGGGGTGGCGGATACGCAGTATTTT. Protein: CASSEAGAGVADTQYF.